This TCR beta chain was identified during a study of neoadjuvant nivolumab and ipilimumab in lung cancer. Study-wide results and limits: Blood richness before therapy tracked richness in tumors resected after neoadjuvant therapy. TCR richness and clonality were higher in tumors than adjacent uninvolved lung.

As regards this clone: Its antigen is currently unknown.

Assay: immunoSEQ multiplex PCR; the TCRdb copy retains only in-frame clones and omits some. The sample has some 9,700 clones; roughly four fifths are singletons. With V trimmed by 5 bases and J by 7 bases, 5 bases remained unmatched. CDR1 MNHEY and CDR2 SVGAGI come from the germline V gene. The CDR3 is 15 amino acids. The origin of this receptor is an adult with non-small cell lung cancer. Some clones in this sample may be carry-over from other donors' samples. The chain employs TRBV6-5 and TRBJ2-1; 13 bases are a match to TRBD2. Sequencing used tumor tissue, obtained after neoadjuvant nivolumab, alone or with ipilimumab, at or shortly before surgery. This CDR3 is CASSRLAGGRNEQFF. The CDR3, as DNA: TGTGCCAGCAGTCGACTAGCGGGAGGCCGAAATGAGCAGTTCTTC.